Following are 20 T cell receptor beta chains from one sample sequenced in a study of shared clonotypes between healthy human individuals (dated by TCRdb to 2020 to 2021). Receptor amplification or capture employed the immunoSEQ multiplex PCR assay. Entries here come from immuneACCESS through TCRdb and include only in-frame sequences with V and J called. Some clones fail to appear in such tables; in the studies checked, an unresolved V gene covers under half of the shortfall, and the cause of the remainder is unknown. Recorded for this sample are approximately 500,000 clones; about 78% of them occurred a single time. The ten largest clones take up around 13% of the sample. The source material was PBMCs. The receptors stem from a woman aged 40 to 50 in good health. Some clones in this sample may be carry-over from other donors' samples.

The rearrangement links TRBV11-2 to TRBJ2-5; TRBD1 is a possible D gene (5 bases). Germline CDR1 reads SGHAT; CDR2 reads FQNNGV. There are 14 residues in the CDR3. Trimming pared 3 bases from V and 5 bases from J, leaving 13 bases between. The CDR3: CASSLGRAGETQYF. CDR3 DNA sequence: TGTGCCAGCAGCTTGGGCAGGGCTGGGGAGACCCAGTACTTC.

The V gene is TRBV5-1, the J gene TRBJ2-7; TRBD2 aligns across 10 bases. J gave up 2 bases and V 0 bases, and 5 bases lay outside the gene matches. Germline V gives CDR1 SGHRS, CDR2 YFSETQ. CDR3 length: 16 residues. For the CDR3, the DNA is TGCGCCAGCAGCTTGGGTCCTAGCGGGGGAACCTACGAGCAGTACTTC. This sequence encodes CASSLGPSGGTYEQYF. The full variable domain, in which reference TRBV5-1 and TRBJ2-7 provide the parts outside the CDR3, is KAGVTQTPRYLIKTRGQQVTLSCSPISGHRSVSWYQQTPGQGLQFLFEYFSETQRNKGNFPGRFSGRQFSNSRSEMNVSTLELGDSALYLCASSLGPSGGTYEQYFGPGTRLTVT.

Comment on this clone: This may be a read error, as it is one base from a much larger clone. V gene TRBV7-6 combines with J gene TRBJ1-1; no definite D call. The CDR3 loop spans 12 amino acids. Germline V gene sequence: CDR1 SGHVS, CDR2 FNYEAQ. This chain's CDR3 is CSSSSLWGEAFF. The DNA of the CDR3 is TGTTCCAGCAGCTCCTTATGGGGTGAAGCTTTCTTT.

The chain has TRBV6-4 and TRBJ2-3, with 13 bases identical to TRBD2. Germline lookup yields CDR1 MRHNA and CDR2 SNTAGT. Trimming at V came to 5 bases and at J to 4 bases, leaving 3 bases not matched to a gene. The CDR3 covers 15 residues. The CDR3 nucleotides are TGTGCCAGCAGTCCACTAGCGGGAGGGTCAGATACGCAGTATTTT. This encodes CASSPLAGGSDTQYF.

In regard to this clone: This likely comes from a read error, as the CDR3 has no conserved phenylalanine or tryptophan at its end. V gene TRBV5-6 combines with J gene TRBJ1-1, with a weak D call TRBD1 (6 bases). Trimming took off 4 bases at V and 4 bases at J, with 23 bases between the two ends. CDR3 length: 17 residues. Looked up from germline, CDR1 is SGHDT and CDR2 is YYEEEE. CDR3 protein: CASSASRGTSVSTEAFS. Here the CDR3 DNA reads TGTGCCAGCAGCGCGAGCCGGGGGACATCGGTGAGCACTGAAGCTTTCTCT.

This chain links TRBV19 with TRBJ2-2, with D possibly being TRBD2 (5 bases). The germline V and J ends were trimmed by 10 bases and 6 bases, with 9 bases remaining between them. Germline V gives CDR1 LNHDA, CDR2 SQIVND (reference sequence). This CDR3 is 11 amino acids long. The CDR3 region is CATQRAGELFF. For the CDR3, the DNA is TGTGCCACCCAGAGGGCCGGGGAGCTGTTTTTT.

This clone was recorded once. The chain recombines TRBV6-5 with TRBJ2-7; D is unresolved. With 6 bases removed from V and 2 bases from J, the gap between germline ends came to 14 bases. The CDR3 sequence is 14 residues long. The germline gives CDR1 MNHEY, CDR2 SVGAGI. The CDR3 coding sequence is TGTGCCAGCAGCCGAGGTTCACCTACCTACGAGCAGTACTTC. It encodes CASSRGSPTYEQYF.

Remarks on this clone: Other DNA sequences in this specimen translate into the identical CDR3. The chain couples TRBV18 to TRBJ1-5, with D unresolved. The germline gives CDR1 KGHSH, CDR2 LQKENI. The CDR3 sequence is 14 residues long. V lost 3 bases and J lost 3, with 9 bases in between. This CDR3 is CASSPGQYNQPQHF. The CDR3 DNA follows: TGTGCCAGCTCACCTGGGCAGTACAATCAGCCCCAGCATTTT.

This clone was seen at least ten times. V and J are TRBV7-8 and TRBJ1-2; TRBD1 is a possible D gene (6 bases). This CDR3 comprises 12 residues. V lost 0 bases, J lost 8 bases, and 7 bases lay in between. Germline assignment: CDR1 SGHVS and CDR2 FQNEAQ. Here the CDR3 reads CASSLAGQGYTF. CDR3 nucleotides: TGTGCCAGCAGCTTAGCAGGACAGGGCTACACCTTC. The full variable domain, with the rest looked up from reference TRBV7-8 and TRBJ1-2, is GAGVSQSPRYKVAKRGQDVALRCDPISGHVSLFWYQQALGQGPEFLTYFQNEAQLDKSGLPSDRFFAERPEGSVSTLKIQRTQQEDSAVYLCASSLAGQGYTFGSGTRLTVV.

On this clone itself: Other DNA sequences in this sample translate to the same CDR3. In DNA form, the CDR3 reads TGTGCCAGTAGTATAGGCTACGAGCAGTACTTC. It is translated as CASSIGYEQYF. This sequence joins TRBV19 and TRBJ2-7; D is uncertain. Trimming cost V 1 base and J 3 bases, with 1 base left between them. Germline V gene data show CDR1 as LNHDA and CDR2 as SQIVND (reference sequence). CDR3 length equals 11 residues.

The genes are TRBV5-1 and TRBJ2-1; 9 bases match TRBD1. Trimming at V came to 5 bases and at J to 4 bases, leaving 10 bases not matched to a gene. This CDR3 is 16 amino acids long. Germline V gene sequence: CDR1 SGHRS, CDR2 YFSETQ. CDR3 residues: CASRTGQGAVYNEQFF. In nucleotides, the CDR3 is TGCGCCAGCAGAACGGGACAGGGAGCGGTTTACAATGAGCAGTTCTTC.

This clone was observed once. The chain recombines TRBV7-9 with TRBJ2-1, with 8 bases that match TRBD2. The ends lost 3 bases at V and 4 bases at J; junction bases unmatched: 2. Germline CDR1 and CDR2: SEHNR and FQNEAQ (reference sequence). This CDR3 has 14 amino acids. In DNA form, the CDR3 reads TGTGCCAGCAGCTTCGAGCGGGGGTACAATGAGCAGTTCTTC. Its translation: CASSFERGYNEQFF. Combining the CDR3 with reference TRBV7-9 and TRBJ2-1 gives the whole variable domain DTGVSQNPRHKITKRGQNVTFRCDPISEHNRLYWYRQTLGQGPEFLTYFQNEAQLEKSRLLSDRFSAERPKGSFSTLEIQRTEQGDSAMYLCASSFERGYNEQFFGPGTRLTVL.

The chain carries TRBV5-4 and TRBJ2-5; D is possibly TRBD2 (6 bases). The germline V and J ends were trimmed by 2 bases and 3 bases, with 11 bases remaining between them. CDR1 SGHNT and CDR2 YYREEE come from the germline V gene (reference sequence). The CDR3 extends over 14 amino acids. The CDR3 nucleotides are TGTGCCAGCAGCTTAATCGGGAGCGAAGAGACCCAGTACTTC. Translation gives CASSLIGSEETQYF.

CDR3 loop: CASSLVSSAGGGRGEQFF. CDR3 nucleotides: TGTGCCAGCAGCTTAGTGAGTAGTGCGGGAGGGGGTCGTGGTGAGCAGTTCTTC. The chain employs TRBV7-8 and TRBJ2-1; TRBD2 matches 9 bases. J gave up 9 bases and V 1 base, and 16 bases lay outside the gene matches. This CDR3 is 18 amino acids long. CDR1 and CDR2 (germline): SGHVS, FQNEAQ.

Here the CDR3 reads CASSPLGMTLRRTDTQYF. As DNA, the CDR3 is TGTGCCAGCTCACCACTGGGAATGACTCTTCGTCGCACAGATACGCAGTATTTT. V and J are TRBV18 and TRBJ2-3, with D unclear. Trimming took off 1 base at V and 1 base at J, with 18 bases between the two ends. Per the germline V gene, CDR1 is KGHSH and CDR2 is LQKENI. This CDR3 spans 18 amino acids. The full variable domain, rest sourced from reference TRBV18 and TRBJ2-3, is NAGVMQNPRHLVRRRGQEARLRCSPMKGHSHVYWYRQLPEEGLKFMVYLQKENIIDESGMPKERFSAEFPKEGPSILRIQQVVRGDSAAYFCASSPLGMTLRRTDTQYFGPGTRLTVL.

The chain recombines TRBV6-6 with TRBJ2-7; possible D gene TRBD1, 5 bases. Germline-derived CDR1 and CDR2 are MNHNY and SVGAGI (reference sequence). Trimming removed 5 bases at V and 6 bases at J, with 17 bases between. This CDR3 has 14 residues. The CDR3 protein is CASSVGVPVPEQYF. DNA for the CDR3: TGTGCCAGCAGTGTAGGGGTGCCGGTCCCCGAGCAGTACTTC.

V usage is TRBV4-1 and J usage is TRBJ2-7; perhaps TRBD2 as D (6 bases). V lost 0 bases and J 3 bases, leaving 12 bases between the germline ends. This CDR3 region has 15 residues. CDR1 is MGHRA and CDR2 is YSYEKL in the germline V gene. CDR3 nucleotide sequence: TGCGCCAGCAGCCAAGATGATAGCGGTTACTACGAGCAGTACTTC. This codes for CASSQDDSGYYEQYF.

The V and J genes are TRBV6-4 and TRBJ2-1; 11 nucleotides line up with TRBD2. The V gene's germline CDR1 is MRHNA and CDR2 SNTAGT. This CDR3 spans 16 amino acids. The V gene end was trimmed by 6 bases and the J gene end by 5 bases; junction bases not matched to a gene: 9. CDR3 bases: TGTGCCAGCAGGGCCCGGACTAGCGGGCCCCACAATGAGCAGTTCTTC. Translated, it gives CASRARTSGPHNEQFF.

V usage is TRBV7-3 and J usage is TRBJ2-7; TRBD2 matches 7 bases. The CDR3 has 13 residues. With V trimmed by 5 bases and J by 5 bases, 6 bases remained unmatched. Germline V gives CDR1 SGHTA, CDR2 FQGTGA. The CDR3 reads CASSNGAGDEQYF. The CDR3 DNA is TGTGCCAGCAGCAATGGGGCGGGAGACGAGCAGTACTTC.

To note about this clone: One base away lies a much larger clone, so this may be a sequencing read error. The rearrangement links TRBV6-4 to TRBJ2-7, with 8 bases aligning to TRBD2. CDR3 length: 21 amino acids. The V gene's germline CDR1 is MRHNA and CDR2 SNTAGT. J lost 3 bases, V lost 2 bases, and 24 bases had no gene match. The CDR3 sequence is CASSDGAGEAGRAMNLYEQYF. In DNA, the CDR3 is TGTGCCAGCAGTGACGGGGCAGGGGAGGCCGGGAGGGCCATGAATCTCTACGAGCAGTACTTC.